These 26 T cell receptor beta chains came from one sample sequenced in a study of T cell changes during pregnancy in multiple sclerosis. The method was immunoSEQ multiplex PCR; TCRdb's version includes in-frame clones alone and lacks a portion of them. The sample includes over 50,000 clones, around 93% seen only once; the top ten take 0.5% to 0.6%. The sequences come from CD4+ T cells from peripheral blood mononuclear cells, collected after pregnancy. Receptors originate from a female donor with multiple sclerosis, enrolled in a pregnancy study.

The genes are TRBV5-4 and TRBJ2-1; D is unclear. Germline CDR1 reads SGHNT; CDR2 reads YYREEE (reference sequence). The V and J ends lost 5 bases and 10 bases respectively, with 13 bases between them. This CDR3 has 12 amino acids. The CDR3 region has the DNA TGTGCCAGCAGTCGACCCGGAGAAGAGCAGTTCTTC. It yields the protein CASSRPGEEQFF. The variable domain in full, completed from reference TRBV5-4 and TRBJ2-1, reads ETGVTQSPTHLIKTRGQQVTLRCSSQSGHNTVSWYQQALGQGPQFIFQYYREEENGRGNFPPRFSGLQFPNYSSELNVNALELDDSALYLCASSRPGEEQFFGPGTRLTVL.

The chain joins TRBV11-3 to TRBJ2-5; 7 bases align to TRBD1. The CDR3 consists of 16 residues. The germline V gene has CDR1 SGHNT and CDR2 YENEEA. Unmatched junction bases numbered 13, after V lost 4 bases and J lost 5 bases. The CDR3 region is CASSSPRDRELETQYF. As DNA, the CDR3 is TGTGCCAGCAGCTCACCCCGGGACAGAGAATTGGAGACCCAGTACTTC.

The chain combines TRBV29-1 with TRBJ1-2; no reliable D call. Germline CDR1 is SQVTM and CDR2 is ANQGSEA. Trimming left V 4 bases short and J 6 bases short, with 18 bases between. The length of the CDR3 is 14 residues. The CDR3 sequence: CSVAALREPHGYTF. DNA for the CDR3: TGCAGCGTTGCCGCCTTGAGGGAGCCCCATGGCTACACCTTC.

Comments on this clone: The junction shows a germline mismatch at one end, possibly a read error. Other DNA sequences within the sample encode an identical CDR3. This chain connects TRBV28 to TRBJ1-4; D is unresolved. Germline values: CDR1 MDHEN, CDR2 SYDVKM. The CDR3 contains 14 residues. The CDR3 here is CASSPEEGPEKLFF. The CDR3 coding sequence is TGTGCCAGCAGCCCGGAGGAAGGGCCCGAAAAATTGTTTTTT.

The chain joins TRBV7-3 to TRBJ1-3; 9 positions agree with TRBD1. The V and J ends lost 3 bases and 3 bases, in that order; junction bases with no gene match: 3. This CDR3 region has 15 residues. Germline loops: CDR1 SGHTA, CDR2 FQGTGA. The CDR3 nucleotides read TGTGCCAGCAGCTTCGGGACAGGGAGTGGAAACACCATATATTTT. This gives the protein CASSFGTGSGNTIYF.

This clone was observed a single time. J is TRBJ2-1 and V is TRBV5-8, with 10 bases fitting TRBD2. The ends lost 0 bases at V and 4 bases at J; junction bases unmatched: 7. Per germline, CDR1 SGHTS and CDR2 YDEGEE. CDR3 length equals 17 residues. In DNA form, the CDR3 reads TGTGCCAGCAGCTTGGGTGTGCTAGCGGGAGTGTACAATGAGCAGTTCTTC. Translation gives CASSLGVLAGVYNEQFF.

The rearrangement joins TRBV15 to TRBJ2-4; TRBD1 matches at 8 bases. The V gene end was trimmed by 5 bases and the J gene end by 1 base; junction bases not matched to a gene: 16. The germline gives CDR1 LNHNV, CDR2 YYDKDF (reference sequence). The CDR3 has 19 residues. CDR3 sequence reads: CATSSRSNQGAMAKNIQYF. The CDR3 bases are TGTGCCACCAGCTCGAGAAGCAATCAGGGGGCTATGGCCAAAAACATTCAGTACTTC.

V gene TRBV5-1 combines with J gene TRBJ1-4; 8 positions agree with TRBD1. V lost 4 bases to trimming and J lost 2 bases; unmatched junction nucleotides: 1. The CDR3 spans 14 residues. Germline V lookup: CDR1 SGHRS, CDR2 YFSETQ. CDR3 DNA sequence: TGCGCCAGCAGCCCAGGGGGCACTAATGAAAAACTGTTTTTT. Its protein is CASSPGGTNEKLFF.

V is TRBV19 and J is TRBJ1-1; a weak D match, TRBD1 (5 bases). Germline V lookup: CDR1 LNHDA, CDR2 SQIVND (reference sequence). This CDR3 has 15 residues. The ends were cut back, 3 bases at V and 5 bases at J, with 16 bases in the middle. The CDR3 reads CASSIMGLGETEAFF. DNA for the CDR3: TGTGCCAGTAGTATTATGGGACTCGGGGAGACTGAAGCTTTCTTT.

The CDR3 is CASSIIGTVEAFF. CDR3 DNA: TGTGCCAGTAGTATCATCGGGACAGTTGAAGCTTTCTTT. The V and J genes are TRBV19 and TRBJ1-1, with 7 positions matching TRBD1. Germline V CDR1 and CDR2: LNHDA, SQIVND (reference sequence). The CDR3 runs 13 residues. Germline trimming cut 3 bases from V and 7 bases from J; bases unmatched to any gene: 5.

The chain couples TRBV7-3 to TRBJ2-2; TRBD2 agrees at 9 bases. The CDR3 length is 18 residues. Germline V CDR1 and CDR2: SGHTA, FQGTGA. The V segment lost 5 bases and the J segment 7 bases; nucleotides outside the gene matches: 17. The CDR3 bases are TGTGCCAGCAGCCCTACCAGCGGGAGGACCCAAAAGGGCGGGGAGCTGTTTTTT. It translates to CASSPTSGRTQKGGELFF.

The rearrangement uses TRBV19 and TRBJ1-4; no reliable D call. The V and J ends lost 4 bases and 7 bases respectively, with 13 bases between them. The CDR3 length is 14 residues. Per germline, CDR1 LNHDA and CDR2 SQIVND (reference sequence). CDR3 DNA: TGTGCCAGTAGTACGTCAGGTCAGAGTGAAAAACTGTTTTTT. Translated, it gives CASSTSGQSEKLFF. The whole variable domain, filled in from reference TRBV19 and TRBJ1-4, reads DGGITQSPKYLFRKEGQNVTLSCEQNLNHDAMYWYRQDPGQGLRLIYYSQIVNDFQKGDIAEGYSVSREKKESFPLTVTSAQKNPTAFYLCASSTSGQSEKLFFGSGTQLSVL.

This rearrangement joins TRBV28 to TRBJ2-1, with 9 bases that match TRBD2. CDR1 is MDHEN and CDR2 is SYDVKM in the germline V gene. The V gene end was trimmed by 2 bases and the J gene end by 4 bases; junction bases not matched to a gene: 6. CDR3 size: 16 residues. The CDR3 nucleotides read TGTGCCAGCAGTTTACGGGCGGGAGGGCCTTACAATGAGCAGTTCTTC. Translated: CASSLRAGGPYNEQFF.

The genes are TRBV9 and TRBJ2-5, with D tentatively TRBD2 (5 bases). The CDR3 spans 15 residues. V was clipped by 0 bases and J by 4 bases, with 13 bases between them. CDR1 is SGDLS, CDR2 YYNGEE, per germline. The chain's CDR3 is CASSVEGRRGETQYF. The DNA of the CDR3 is TGTGCCAGCAGCGTAGAGGGTCGACGGGGAGAGACCCAGTACTTC.

The CDR3 DNA follows: TGTGCCAGCAGTTTAAGGACAGGGGGCCAGGAGACCCAGTACTTC. Translation: CASSLRTGGQETQYF. The chain recombines TRBV28 with TRBJ2-5, with 11 bases identical to TRBD1. The V segment lost 2 bases and the J segment 5 bases; nucleotides outside the gene matches: 4. The germline V gene encodes CDR1 MDHEN and CDR2 SYDVKM. The CDR3 is made up of 15 amino acids.

V usage is TRBV5-4 and J usage is TRBJ2-7; 10 positions match TRBD2. Germline CDR1 and CDR2: SGHNT and YYREEE (reference sequence). Unmatched junction bases numbered 2, after V lost 0 bases and J lost 5 bases. The CDR3 covers 14 residues. The CDR3 DNA reads as TGTGCCAGCAGCTTGGAACTAGCGGGACACGAGCAGTACTTC. Its protein product is CASSLELAGHEQYF.

The chain has TRBV4-3 and TRBJ1-1; D is perhaps TRBD1 (5 bases). Trimming shortened V by 4 bases and J by 11 bases, and 20 bases separated the two germline ends. CDR1 and CDR2 from the germline V gene are LGHNA and YSLEER. The CDR3 is 14 amino acids. CDR3 nucleotide sequence: TGCGCCAGCAGCCCAGGGTGGTTGGACAATGGGGCTTTCTTT. It codes for CASSPGWLDNGAFF.

The chain uses TRBV29-1 and TRBJ1-2, with 7 bases aligning to TRBD1. CDR3 length: 10 amino acids. In germline, CDR1 is SQVTM, CDR2 ANQGSEA. V was clipped by 7 bases and J by 7 bases; unmatched bases: 3. CDR3 in DNA: TGCAGCGACAGGGACAGTGGCTACACCTTC. Amino acid sequence: CSDRDSGYTF.

The chain uses TRBV6-6 and TRBJ2-7; TRBD1 matches 9 bases. Looked up from germline, CDR1 is MNHNY and CDR2 is SVGAGI (reference sequence). The length of the CDR3 is 13 residues. After removal of 5 bases from V and 7 bases from J, the junction contained 6 bases not matched to a gene. The CDR3 region is CASSPTGGGEQYF. As DNA, the CDR3 is TGTGCCAGCAGTCCTACAGGGGGCGGAGAGCAGTACTTC.

V and J are TRBV10-3 and TRBJ2-5, with 11 bases matching TRBD2. After removal of 4 bases from V and 0 bases from J, the junction contained 1 base not matched to a gene. The CDR3 is made up of 15 amino acids. CDR1 is ENHRY and CDR2 is SYGVKD in the germline V gene. This CDR3 reads CAISGLAGYQETQYF. The CDR3 nucleotides read TGTGCCATCAGTGGACTAGCGGGGTACCAAGAGACCCAGTACTTC.

This chain links TRBV18 with TRBJ2-3, with 8 bases that match TRBD2. With V trimmed by 2 bases and J by 0 bases, 16 bases remained unmatched. From germline, CDR1 is KGHSH and CDR2 LQKENI. The CDR3 sequence is 20 residues long. The CDR3 is CASSPGGRPAWVTSTDTQYF. CDR3 nucleotide sequence: TGTGCCAGCTCACCAGGCGGGAGGCCGGCTTGGGTAACTAGCACAGATACGCAGTATTTT.

This rearrangement joins TRBV7-3 to TRBJ2-3; 12 positions match TRBD2. CDR3 size: 16 residues. Trimming cost V 5 bases and J 1 base; bases outside gene matches: 4. Germline CDR1 is SGHTA and CDR2 is FQGTGA. CDR3 protein: CASSKSSGRGTDTQYF. For the CDR3, the DNA is TGTGCCAGCAGCAAATCTAGCGGGAGGGGCACAGATACGCAGTATTTT.

The chain employs TRBV29-1 and TRBJ1-3, with D unresolved. Per germline, CDR1 SQVTM and CDR2 ANQGSEA. The CDR3 extends over 14 amino acids. Trimming pared 0 bases from V and 4 bases from J, leaving 10 bases between. The CDR3 loop reads CSVEEAGYGNTIYF. DNA of the CDR3: TGCAGCGTTGAAGAAGCGGGATACGGAAACACCATATATTTT.

V and J are TRBV30 and TRBJ2-5; 9 bases line up with TRBD1. The CDR3 extends over 14 amino acids. Germline-derived CDR1 and CDR2 are GTSNPN and SVGIG (reference sequence). Trimming at V came to 2 bases and at J to 3 bases, leaving 4 bases not matched to a gene. CDR3 in amino acids: CAWSTGGVEETQYF. The CDR3 nucleotides read TGTGCCTGGAGTACAGGGGGCGTGGAAGAGACCCAGTACTTC.

This chain uses TRBV18 with TRBJ2-5; 8 nucleotides align to TRBD2. Judging by the DNA end, TRBJ2-7 fits better; the J call may be wrong. CDR1 KGHSH and CDR2 LQKENI come from the germline V gene. This CDR3 has 15 residues. The CDR3 region is CASSPPQREINEQYF. CDR3 in DNA: TGTGCCAGCTCACCACCTCAGCGGGAGATCAACGAGCAGTACTTC.

The CDR3 region is CAHARATGGRGELFF. CDR3 in DNA: TGTGCCCACGCCCGGGCCACAGGTGGTCGAGGGGAGCTGTTTTTT. This sequence joins TRBV2 and TRBJ2-2, with D tentatively TRBD1 (5 bases). Between the trimmed V and J ends, which lost 11 bases and 8 bases, there was a span of 24 bases. Germline lookup yields CDR1 SNHLY and CDR2 FYNNEI. This CDR3 is built from 15 residues.